This is a list of T cell receptor beta chains from one sample in a study of blood T cell repertoires in COVID-19. Method: immunoSEQ multiplex PCR; TCRdb's copy keeps in-frame clones and lacks some. The data hold some 220,000 clones, with 82% observed a single time. The material sequenced was peripheral blood. All receptors derive from a woman aged 70-85 years with COVID-19, enrolled during active disease. Both conserved end residues are part of each CDR3. D genes are given only for firm matches. The size of a clone is reported for some rows only, either as once, few or many, or as a class for expanded clones.

size	D	J	V	CDR3	DNA
.	.	TRBJ2-7	TRBV12-5	CASGSGGQYF	TGTGCTAGTGGTTCGGGTGGGCAGTACTTC
few	TRBD2	TRBJ2-3	TRBV2	CASSEIKRDTDTQYF	TGTGCCAGCAGTGAAATAAAGCGGGACACAGATACGCAGTATTTT
.	.	TRBJ2-5	TRBV4-1	CASSQQELADQETQYF	TGCGCCAGCAGCCAACAGGAACTAGCAGACCAAGAGACCCAGTACTTC
.	.	TRBJ2-6	TRBV7-9	CASSPLMGAAGANVLTF	TGTGCCAGCAGCCCCCTGATGGGGGCCGCTGGGGCCAACGTCCTGACTTTC
.	.	TRBJ1-3	TRBV6-5	CASSYSIPGSGNTIYF	TGTGCCAGCAGTTACTCGATTCCGGGGTCTGGAAACACCATATATTTT
.	TRBD1	TRBJ1-2	TRBV10-3	CAISPGQGESKGYTF	TGTGCCATCAGTCCGGGACAGGGGGAATCGAAAGGCTACACCTTC
.	TRBD2	TRBJ2-7	TRBV5-1	CASSLEGGNHEQYF	TGCGCCAGCAGCTTGGAGGGAGGGAACCACGAGCAGTACTTC
.	.	TRBJ1-5	TRBV28	CASSRTSNQPQHF	TGTGCCAGCAGTCGGACAAGTAATCAGCCCCAGCATTTT
.	.	TRBJ1-2	TRBV30	CAWIDSGDGYTF	TGTGCCTGGATCGACTCGGGGGATGGCTACACCTTC
.	TRBD1	TRBJ2-2	TRBV9	CASSATGLPTGELFF	TGTGCCAGCAGCGCGACAGGGTTGCCGACCGGGGAGCTGTTTTTT
.	TRBD2	TRBJ2-1	TRBV27	CASSLEGTPGLAGGNSYNEQFF	TGTGCCAGCAGTTTAGAGGGGACTCCGGGACTAGCGGGAGGAAACTCCTACAATGAGCAGTTCTTC
.	.	TRBJ1-2	TRBV19	CASTTISGTLSGYTF	TGTGCCAGTACCACTATAAGCGGGACTCTAAGCGGCTACACCTTC
.	.	TRBJ2-2	TRBV3-1/TRBV3-2	CASSHWGQGNGELFF	TGTGCCAGCAGCCATTGGGGGCAGGGGAACGGGGAGCTGTTTTTT
.	.	TRBJ2-7	TRBV5-4	CASSLVGTYEQYF	TGTGCCAGCAGCTTGGTCGGGACCTACGAGCAGTACTTC
.	TRBD1	TRBJ1-5	TRBV19	CASKKSLRDRDNQPQHF	TGTGCCAGTAAAAAATCACTCCGGGACAGGGACAATCAGCCCCAGCATTTT
.	TRBD2	TRBJ2-3	TRBV7-9	CASSLASELAGGDTQYF	TGTGCCAGCAGCTTAGCCTCAGAACTAGCGGGGGGAGATACGCAGTATTTT
once	TRBD1	TRBJ2-2	TRBV27	CASRQGLRGELFF	TGTGCCAGCAGACAGGGGCTAAGGGGGGAGCTGTTTTTT
few	TRBD1	TRBJ1-4	TRBV28	CASSFDRGDLFF	TGTGCCAGCAGCTTCGACAGGGGCGATCTGTTTTTT
.	.	TRBJ2-7	TRBV5-1	CASSRGLTYEQYF	TGCGCCAGCAGCAGGGGATTAACCTACGAGCAGTACTTC
.	.	TRBJ2-1	TRBV12-3/TRBV12-4	CASSPTRQTEQFF	TGTGCCAGCAGTCCTACCCGACAGACCGAGCAGTTCTTC
.	TRBD2	TRBJ2-1	TRBV28	CASSLGLAANEQFF	TGTGCCAGCAGTTTAGGGCTAGCGGCCAATGAGCAGTTCTTC
.	.	TRBJ1-6	TRBV2	CASRSSYNSPLHF	TGTGCCAGCAGGAGCTCCTATAATTCACCCCTCCACTTT
many	.	TRBJ1-3	TRBV5-1	CASSLDTGSGNTIYF	TGCGCCAGCAGCTTAGATACAGGGTCCGGAAACACCATATATTTT
.	TRBD1	TRBJ2-2	TRBV9	CASSVLDRITGELFF	TGTGCCAGCAGCGTACTGGACAGGATCACCGGGGAGCTGTTTTTT
.	.	TRBJ1-1	TRBV7-3	CASSLLGQNTEAFF	TGTGCCAGCAGCTTATTGGGGCAGAACACTGAAGCTTTCTTT
.	TRBD1	TRBJ1-4	TRBV9	CASSERTGKSEKLFF	TGTGCCAGCAGCGAGCGGACAGGGAAGAGTGAAAAACTGTTTTTT
.	.	TRBJ2-7	TRBV7-2	CASSLGSGPSYEQYF	TGTGCCAGCAGCTTAGGTAGCGGACCTTCCTACGAGCAGTACTTC
.	.	TRBJ1-2	TRBV19	CASSTGQPAYYGYTF	TGTGCCAGTAGTACCGGACAGCCAGCGTACTATGGCTACACCTTC
once	TRBD2	TRBJ2-3	TRBV7-2	CASTLQAGYQADTQYF	TGTGCCAGCACCCTACAAGCGGGATATCAAGCAGATACGCAGTATTTT
.	.	TRBJ2-7	TRBV2	CASRYYEQYF	TGTGCCAGCAGGTACTACGAGCAGTACTTC
.	TRBD1	TRBJ1-2	TRBV5-4	CASSQQGAQNYGYTF	TGTGCCAGCAGCCAACAGGGGGCGCAGAACTATGGCTACACCTTC
.	.	TRBJ2-1	TRBV29-1	CSTSRDAWSEQFF	TGCAGCACTTCCAGGGATGCATGGAGTGAGCAGTTCTTC
.	.	TRBJ1-6	TRBV19	CASSIGGLNSPLHF	TGTGCCAGTAGTATAGGAGGCTTGAATTCACCCCTCCACTTT
.	TRBD1	TRBJ1-1	TRBV7-2	CASDSKQGRTEAFF	TGTGCCAGCGACTCGAAACAGGGGCGCACTGAAGCTTTCTTT
.	.	TRBJ2-7	TRBV11-2	CASSPDRLYEQYF	TGTGCCAGCAGCCCCGACAGGCTCTACGAGCAGTACTTC
.	.	TRBJ1-5	TRBV2	CASSGSLRGGNQPQHF	TGTGCCAGCAGTGGTTCCCTCAGGGGTGGTAATCAGCCCCAGCATTTT
.	TRBD1	TRBJ1-2	TRBV9	CASSVARGYGYTF	TGTGCCAGCAGCGTAGCCAGGGGGTATGGCTACACCTTC
.	.	TRBJ2-7	TRBV5-1	CASKTENYEQYF	TGCGCCAGCAAAACAGAAAACTACGAGCAGTACTTC
.	.	TRBJ2-7	TRBV6-6	CASRPTGSSYEQYF	TGTGCCAGCAGGCCTACAGGTAGCTCCTACGAGCAGTACTTC
.	TRBD1	TRBJ1-5	TRBV2	CATSGQENQPQHF	TGTGCCACCTCGGGACAGGAAAATCAGCCCCAGCATTTT